This TCR beta chain was sequenced during a study of neurological immune-mediated disorders. General study points: CDR3 amino acid sequences found in expanded clones were never shared across subjects, suggesting private repertoires in all groups.

The authors made cDNA by 5'RACE with 10-nucleotide random UMIs. TCRdb re-analysed the 5' RACE reads in MiXCR, keeping a single row per CDR3 protein. The sample lists approximately 50,000 distinct CDR3 sequences, about 9.4% occurring once. The germline V gene has CDR1 SGHTA and CDR2 FQGNSA. V lost 4 bases to trimming and J lost 1 base, with 8 bases between them. The CDR3 covers 13 residues. Only a few counts were recorded for this clonotype. Its specificity is unknown. Material: PBMCs. The origin of this receptor is a man between 65 and 80 years old with HTLV-1-associated myelopathy (HAM/TSP). The chain couples TRBV7-2 to TRBJ2-7; possibly TRBD2 for D (5 bases). The CDR3 sequence: CASSWGDSYEQYF. The CDR3 DNA reads as TGTGCCAGCAGCTGGGGAGATTCCTACGAGCAGTACTTC.